This T cell receptor beta chain was observed in a study of beta chain features in type 1 diabetes. Study in general: Healthy donors and patients showed comparable age, gender and cell yields. General study results and limits: TCRB repertoires of naive, central memory and Treg cells appeared more similar among patients than among healthy donors. The study found fewer insertions and more deletions at VDJ junctions in type 1 diabetes patients. All four CD4+ subsets of Type 1 diabetes patients contained TCRB CDR3s that were moderately but significantly shorter.

CDR1 is SGHDN and CDR2 is FVKESK in the germline V gene. The CDR3 covers 13 residues. V gave up 2 bases and J gave up 4 bases, with 8 bases separating them. All of the isolated RNA was reverse transcribed, so expressed TCRB transcripts were sequenced. The table came from immunoSEQ multiplex PCR; TCRdb's copy has only in-frame clones and leaves some out. Here the sample spans 640,000 or so clones, more than 12% being singletons. A word on this clone: Its antigen remains unidentified.

The genes are TRBV14 and TRBJ1-2; D gene uncertain. The origin of this receptor is a man aged 18 to 30 with type 1 diabetes. The sample consisted of naive CD4+ T cells from blood. The CDR3 coding sequence is TGTGCCAGCAGCCAAAACAATTTCTATGGCTACACCTTC. Protein sequence: CASSQNNFYGYTF.